This T cell receptor beta chain was obtained from a study of blood T cells in healthy people across ages. The wider study: Every two T cells gave about one barcoded beta molecule via template switching.

Primers used in a second PCR of about 7 to 12 cycles were a sample-barcoded 5' primer and a J-beta primer mix. Each single sample gave us at least 3 million CDR3-containing paired-end reads. From the 5' RACE reads, TCRdb called clonotypes with MiXCR, one entry per CDR3 protein. The sample records about 780,000 distinct CDR3 sequences, 62% being singletons. Trimming took 4 bases from V and 12 from J, leaving 24 bases between them. Germline CDR1 SGHTA, CDR2 FQGNSA. The CDR3 spans 15 residues. The receptor's source is a man aged 30 to 39 in good health. The V call is TRBV7-2, the J call TRBJ1-1; D call uncertain. Material: blood. DNA for the CDR3: TGTGCCAGCAGCTCAACGTGGTCGGGAGCTGAGGGTACTTTCTTT. It yields the protein CASSSTWSGAEGTFF.